This T cell receptor (beta chain) was identified in a study of early T cells in non-severe SARS-CoV-2 infection. This clonotype occurred many times. CDR3 length: 14 amino acids. The germline V gene encodes CDR1 SGHKS and CDR2 YYEKEE (reference sequence). With 4 bases removed from V and 4 bases from J, the gap between germline ends came to 11 bases. One entry per CDR3 protein, called by TCRdb with MiXCR from the 5' RACE reads. The sample records about 29,000 distinct CDR3 sequences, more than 4.5% being singletons. This chain uses TRBV5-5 with TRBJ1-4, with D unresolved. The TCR originated in an adult who was a healthcare worker with PCR-confirmed SARS-CoV-2 infection or an uninfected control (not recorded which). The source material was whole blood. The CDR3 protein is CASSQDTYNEKLFF. The DNA for the CDR3 is TGTGCCAGCAGCCAAGACACTTATAATGAAAAACTGTTTTTT.